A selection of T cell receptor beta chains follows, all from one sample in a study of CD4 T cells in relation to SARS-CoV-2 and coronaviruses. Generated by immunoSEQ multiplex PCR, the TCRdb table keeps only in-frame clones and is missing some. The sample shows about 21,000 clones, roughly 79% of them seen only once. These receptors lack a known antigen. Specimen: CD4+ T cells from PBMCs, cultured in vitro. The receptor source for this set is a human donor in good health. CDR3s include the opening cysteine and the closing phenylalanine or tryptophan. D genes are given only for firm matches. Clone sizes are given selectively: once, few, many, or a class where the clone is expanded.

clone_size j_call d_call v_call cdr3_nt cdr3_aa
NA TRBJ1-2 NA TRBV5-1 TGCGCCAGCAGCTTTACGACAGTCGCTGGCTACACCTTC CASSFTTVAGYTF
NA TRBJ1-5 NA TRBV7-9 TGTGCCAGCAGCTTAGGCGCCGGGGATAGCAATCAGCCCCAGCATTTT CASSLGAGDSNQPQHF
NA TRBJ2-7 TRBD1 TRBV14 TGTGCCAGCAGCCATGTAACAGGGGCTCGGCACGAGCAGTACTTC CASSHVTGARHEQYF
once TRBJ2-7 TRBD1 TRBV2 TGTGCCAGCACTCTCGGGACAGGCTCCGAGCAGTACTTC CASTLGTGSEQYF
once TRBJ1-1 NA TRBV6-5 TGTGCCAGCAGTTACCCGGCAACGAACACTGAAGCTTTCTTT CASSYPATNTEAFF
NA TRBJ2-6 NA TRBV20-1 TGCAGTGCTAGTGTGAGCTCTGGGGCCAACGTCCTGACTTTC CSASVSSGANVLTF
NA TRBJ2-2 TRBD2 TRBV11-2 TGTGCCAGCAGCTTAGGGCGGGAGGGGGGCACCGGGGAGCTGTTTTTT CASSLGREGGTGELFF
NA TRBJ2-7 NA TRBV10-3 TGTGCCATCACGGGCGGAGACTACGAGCAGTACTTC CAITGGDYEQYF
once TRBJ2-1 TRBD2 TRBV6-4 TGTGCCAGCAGCGCGGGGGGAAAGTCCTACAATGAGCAGTTCTTC CASSAGGKSYNEQFF
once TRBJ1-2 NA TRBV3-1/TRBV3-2 TGTGCCAGCAGCCAAGAAGGGTGGGGGGGCTACACCTTC CASSQEGWGGYTF
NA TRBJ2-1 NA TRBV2 TGTGCCAGCAGCGCCATACTAGGGGACAATGAGCAGTTCTTC CASSAILGDNEQFF
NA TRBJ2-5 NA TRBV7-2 TGTGCCAGCAGCTTTTGGGGAGGAAGTCAAGAGACCCAGTACTTC CASSFWGGSQETQYF
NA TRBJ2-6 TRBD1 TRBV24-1 TGTGCCACCAGTGGGGGGACAGGGCCCTCTGGGGCCAACGTCCTGACTTTC CATSGGTGPSGANVLTF
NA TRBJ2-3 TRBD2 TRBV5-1 TGCGCCAGCAGCCCGTCGGGACTAGCGGGGGATACGCAGTATTTT CASSPSGLAGDTQYF
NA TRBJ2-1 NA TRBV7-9 TGTGCCAGCAGCTTACTTATTGGGTATGAGCAGTTCTTC CASSLLIGYEQFF
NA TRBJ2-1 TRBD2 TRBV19 TGTGCCAGTAGTACCTACCCTAGCGGCCCGGGCTCCTACAATGAGCAGTTCTTC CASSTYPSGPGSYNEQFF
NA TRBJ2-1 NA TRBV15 TGTGCCACCAGCAGAGAGTCCCATTCGAACAATGAGCAGTTCTTC CATSRESHSNNEQFF
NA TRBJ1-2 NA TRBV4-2 TGTGCCAGCAGCCAGACAGCCACGAACTATGGCTACACCTTC CASSQTATNYGYTF
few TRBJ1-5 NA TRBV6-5 TGTGCCAGTCAGGGCACGCGGAATCAGCCCCAGCATTTT CASQGTRNQPQHF
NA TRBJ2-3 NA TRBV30 TGTGCCTGGAGTGTCGGACAGCCCACAGATACGCAGTATTTT CAWSVGQPTDTQYF
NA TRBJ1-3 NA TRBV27 TGTGCCAGCAGTTCGTCCGGGGCGGAAAACACCATATATTTT CASSSSGAENTIYF
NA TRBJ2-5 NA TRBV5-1 TGCGCCAGCAGCGAGATGGCGGGGCAAGAGACCCAGTACTTC CASSEMAGQETQYF
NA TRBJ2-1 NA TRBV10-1 TGCGCCAGCAGTGAGTCGGACCAAAGGGCCTACAATGAGCAGTTCTTC CASSESDQRAYNEQFF
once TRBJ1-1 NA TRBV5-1 TGCGCCAGCAGCTTGCAATCAGTGAACACTGAAGCTTTCTTT CASSLQSVNTEAFF
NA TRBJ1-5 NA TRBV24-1 TGTGCCACCAGTGAAGAGGGTCAGAATCAGCCCCAGCATTTT CATSEEGQNQPQHF
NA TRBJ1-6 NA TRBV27 TGTGCCAGCAGTGATACACCGGGACACAATAATTCACCCCTCCACTTT CASSDTPGHNNSPLHF
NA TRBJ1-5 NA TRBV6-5 TGTGCCAGCATCTATGGGAACGATCAGCCCCAGCATTTT CASIYGNDQPQHF
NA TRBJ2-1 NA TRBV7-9 TGTGCCAGCAGCCAATTCAATGAGCAGTTCTTC CASSQFNEQFF
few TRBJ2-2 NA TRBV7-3 TGTGCCAGCAGCTTAATGGGGGGAGGTGCGAACACCGGGGAGCTGTTTTTT CASSLMGGGANTGELFF
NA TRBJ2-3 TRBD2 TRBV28 TGTGCCAGCAGCCGACCGATAAGCGGGAGAAACACAGATACGCAGTATTTT CASSRPISGRNTDTQYF
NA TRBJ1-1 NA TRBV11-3 TGTGCCAGCAGCCGCTCGAACACTGAAGCTTTCTTT CASSRSNTEAFF
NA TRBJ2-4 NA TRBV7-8 TGTGCCAGCAGCTTAGCCGACCCCGGCCAAGCCAAAAACATTCAGTACTTC CASSLADPGQAKNIQYF
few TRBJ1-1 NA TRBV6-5 TGTGCCAGCAGTCCGCCGGACAGGAACACTGAAGCTTTCTTT CASSPPDRNTEAFF
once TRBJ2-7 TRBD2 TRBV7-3 TGTGCCAGCAGCCCCAAAGGGACTAGCGGTTCCTACGAGCAGTACTTC CASSPKGTSGSYEQYF
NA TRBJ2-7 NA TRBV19 TGTGCCAGTAGTGTCGGGGCGTACGAGCAGTACTTC CASSVGAYEQYF
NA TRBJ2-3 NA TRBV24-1 TGTGCCACCCGCGAGCAGGGTCATGAGGATACGCAGTATTTT CATREQGHEDTQYF
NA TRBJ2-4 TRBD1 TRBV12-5 TGTGCTAGTGGTTTGGTGGACAGGGCCCAAGGCCAAGCCAAAAACATTCAGTACTTC CASGLVDRAQGQAKNIQYF
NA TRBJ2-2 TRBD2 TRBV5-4 TGTGCCAGCAGCTTTAGCGGGAGTACCGGGGAGCTGTTTTTT CASSFSGSTGELFF
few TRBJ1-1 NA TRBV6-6 TGTGCCAGCAGGAAAATTAGGGACACTGAAGCTTTCTTT CASRKIRDTEAFF
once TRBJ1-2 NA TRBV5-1 TGCGCCAGCAAGTCAACCGGGCTTCAGGTTGGCTACACCTTC CASKSTGLQVGYTF
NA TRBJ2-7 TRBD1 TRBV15 TGTGCCACCAGCAGAGAAAGAGATCTTGGGACAGGGGCGTACGAGCAGTACTTC CATSRERDLGTGAYEQYF
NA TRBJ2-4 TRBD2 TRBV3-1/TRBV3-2 TGTGCCAGCAGCCAGCTAGCGGGAGAAACCAAAAACATTCAGTACTTC CASSQLAGETKNIQYF
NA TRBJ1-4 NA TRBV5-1 TGCGCCAGCAGCTTCAACAGGGAGGAAAAACTGTTTTTT CASSFNREEKLFF
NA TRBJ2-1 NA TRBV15 TGTGCCACCGCCCGGGGGAGTGACAATGAGCAGTTCTTC CATARGSDNEQFF
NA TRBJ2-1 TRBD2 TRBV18 TGTGCCAGCTCACCAGATTCTAGCGGGACCTACAATGAGCAGTTCTTC CASSPDSSGTYNEQFF